The 5 T cell receptor beta chains below come from one sample, sequenced in a study of spatial heterogeneity in lung cancer. From the 5' RACE reads, TCRdb called clonotypes with MiXCR, one entry per CDR3 protein. There are more than 60,000 distinct CDR3 sequences in the sample; under 7.5% occur only once, and about 14% lies in the top ten. Time point given: sample taken at primary tumor resection. The sample here was PBMCs, taken at surgery. These receptors all come from a female donor with early-stage non-small cell lung cancer.

This clonotype was recorded a few times. The chain uses TRBV5-1 and TRBJ2-3; D may be TRBD2 (6 bases). The CDR3 is 15 residues long. CDR1 and CDR2 from the germline V gene are SGHRS and YFSETQ. The V gene lost 4 bases and the J gene lost 2 bases, with 14 bases spanning the gap. In nucleotides, the CDR3 is TGCGCCAGCAGCCCGCTCCGGGGGAACACAGATACGCAGTATTTT. It is translated as CASSPLRGNTDTQYF.

This clonotype was picked up many times. The chain uses TRBV4-1 and TRBJ2-7; TRBD1 aligns across 7 bases. Trimming took 0 bases from V and 3 from J; bases not matched to a gene: 5. The germline CDR1 and CDR2 sequences are MGHRA and YSYEKL. This CDR3 is built from 15 residues. CDR3 residues: CASSQDPTGDYEQYV. The CDR3 nucleotides are TGCGCCAGCAGCCAAGATCCCACAGGGGACTACGAGCAGTACGTC.

In its sample, this clonotype was seen many times. This chain links TRBV10-3 with TRBJ2-2; 9 bases are shared with TRBD1. There are 18 residues in the CDR3. V shed 3 bases and J 1 base; nucleotides not matched to a gene: 9. Germline V gives CDR1 ENHRY, CDR2 SYGVKD. This chain's CDR3 is CAISDQRPGQGNTGELFF. CDR3 bases: TGTGCCATCAGTGATCAAAGACCGGGACAGGGGAACACCGGGGAGCTGTTTTTT.

This clonotype was seen a handful of times. The chain recombines TRBV28 with TRBJ1-6; 7 nucleotides match TRBD1. J gave up 0 bases and V 5 bases, and 13 bases lay outside the gene matches. CDR1 is MDHEN, CDR2 SYDVKM, per germline. This CDR3 contains 19 residues. CDR3 in DNA: TGTGCCAGCAGTACAGCCGACAGGGAGGAAAACTCCTATAATTCACCCCTCCACTTT. Encoded protein: CASSTADREENSYNSPLHF.

The sample holds many counts of this clonotype. The J gene is TRBJ2-7, the V gene TRBV6-5; 7 nucleotides line up with TRBD1. V trimming: 2 bases; J trimming: 5 bases; junction bases outside the gene matches: 12. This CDR3 has 16 residues. From germline, CDR1 is MNHEY and CDR2 SVGAGI. The CDR3 here is CASSYQPGGSPNEQYV. The CDR3 DNA follows: TGTGCCAGCAGTTACCAGCCAGGGGGATCCCCGAACGAGCAGTACGTC.